Following are 15 T cell receptor beta chains from one sample sequenced in a study of response to subunit inactivated influenza vaccine. TCRdb ran MiXCR on the RT-PCR reads and lists one entry per CDR3 protein. The sample holds 530,000 or so distinct CDR3 sequences, less than 30% seen once. The sequencing here drew on CD4+ T cells sorted from PBMCs, taken roughly 5 days after vaccination. All receptors derive from a man aged 45 to 65 who received an inactivated influenza vaccine.

This chain joins TRBV6-5 and TRBJ2-5; D is unresolved. The CDR3 spans 16 residues. Germline assignment: CDR1 MNHEY and CDR2 SVGAGI. Trimming cost V 2 bases and J 5 bases, with 18 bases left between them. CDR3 region: CASSYGGGTSLETQYF. CDR3 DNA sequence: TGTGCCAGCAGTTACGGTGGCGGAACCTCTCTGGAGACCCAGTACTTC.

The chain joins TRBV6-1 to TRBJ2-1; the match to TRBD1 covers 10 bases. Looked up from germline, CDR1 is MNHNS and CDR2 is SASEGT. This CDR3 region has 17 residues. With V trimmed by 4 bases and J by 6 bases, 12 bases remained unmatched. The CDR3, as DNA: TGTGCCAGCAGTGGCTATCGACAGGGGGCCGGAACCAATGAGCAGTTCTTC. It translates to CASSGYRQGAGTNEQFF.

This clonotype has only a few counts. The chain couples TRBV28 to TRBJ2-5; TRBD1 is a possible D gene (6 bases). CDR1 is MDHEN and CDR2 is SYDVKM in the germline V gene. Trimming removed 3 bases at V and 1 base at J, with 12 bases between. The CDR3 loop spans 15 amino acids. The CDR3, as DNA: TGTGCCAGCAGTTTTACCAGGGGTGCCCAAGAGACCCAGTACTTC. It encodes CASSFTRGAQETQYF.

This clonotype was found a few times. V usage is TRBV4-1 and J usage is TRBJ2-2; D unresolved. The CDR3 is made up of 14 amino acids. The germline CDR1 and CDR2 sequences are MGHRA and YSYEKL. V was shortened by 1 base and J by 3 bases, with 6 bases between the two germline ends. The CDR3 loop reads CASSQVMDTGELFF. CDR3 bases: TGCGCCAGCAGCCAAGTTATGGACACCGGGGAGCTGTTTTTT.

This clonotype was found many times. The rearrangement joins TRBV7-2 to TRBJ2-3, with 10 bases identical to TRBD1. V was pared by 5 bases and J by 7 bases, with 6 bases of the junction left unmatched. This CDR3 is 14 amino acids long. Germline V lookup: CDR1 SGHTA, CDR2 FQGNSA. The CDR3 bases are TGTGCCAGCAGCACGGACAGGGGGGGCCATACGCAGTATTTT. It encodes CASSTDRGGHTQYF.

The table lists this clonotype with a few counts. The V and J genes are TRBV7-2 and TRBJ2-3, with 7 bases that match TRBD2. This CDR3 comprises 17 residues. The germline V gene has CDR1 SGHTA and CDR2 FQGNSA. J was trimmed by 6 bases and V by 4 bases; bases with no gene match: 16. CDR3 sequence: CASSSNLAVGLGDTQYF. The CDR3 coding sequence is TGTGCCAGCAGCTCCAACCTAGCGGTAGGGTTAGGGGATACGCAGTATTTT.

This clonotype appeared many times. V is TRBV3-1 and J is TRBJ2-4; 9 nucleotides align to TRBD1. CDR3 length equals 14 residues. V dropped 3 bases and J dropped 6; count of bases not matched to a gene: 3. The germline CDR1 and CDR2 sequences are LGHDT and YNNKEL (reference sequence). CDR3 region: CASSHQDRGNIQYF. In DNA, the CDR3 is TGTGCCAGCAGCCACCAGGACAGGGGAAACATTCAGTACTTC.

V and J are TRBV18 and TRBJ2-7; 7 bases are a match to TRBD2. Germline V CDR1 and CDR2: KGHSH, LQKENI. This CDR3 contains 15 residues. With V trimmed by 3 bases and J by 6 bases, 11 bases remained unmatched. As DNA, the CDR3 is TGTGCCAGCTCACCGATCGTTAGAGCGGGACGCGAGCAGTACTTC. This translates into CASSPIVRAGREQYF.

This clonotype was found many times. The V gene is TRBV4-2, the J gene TRBJ1-5, with a possible D match to TRBD1 (6 bases). Germline CDR1 is LGHNA and CDR2 is YNFKEQ. Deletions cut 0 bases from V and 2 bases from J, with 11 bases between. The length of the CDR3 is 16 residues. CDR3 coding DNA: TGTGCCAGCAGCCAAGATTTTTCAGGGGGCAATCAGCCCCAGCATTTT. It translates to CASSQDFSGGNQPQHF.

With respect to this clonotype: Compared with germline, one end of the junction differs, possibly owing to a read error. This chain connects TRBV20-1 to TRBJ2-1; D gene unclear. CDR1 and CDR2 from the germline V gene are DFQATT and SNEGSKA (reference sequence). The CDR3 runs to 13 residues. The CDR3 DNA reads TGCAGTGTTAGAGTTGATCTCTACAATGAGCAGTTCTTC. Its translation: CSVRVDLYNEQFF.

The chain carries TRBV15 and TRBJ2-1; D is possibly TRBD2 (5 bases). Germline V CDR1 and CDR2: LNHNV, YYDKDF (reference sequence). This CDR3 region has 17 residues. V shed 0 bases and J shed 4 bases, with 16 bases lying between them. The CDR3 sequence: CATSRDRPADLYNEQFF. The DNA for the CDR3 is TGTGCCACCAGCAGAGATCGGCCAGCGGACCTGTACAATGAGCAGTTCTTC.

The chain joins TRBV4-2 to TRBJ2-2; 12 nucleotides agree with TRBD1. This CDR3 comprises 19 residues. Germline V gene lookup returns CDR1 LGHNA and CDR2 YNFKEQ. V dropped 8 bases and J dropped 3; count of bases not matched to a gene: 16. CDR3: CASPLGGTGGLGHTGELFF. CDR3 in DNA: TGTGCCAGCCCCTTAGGTGGGACAGGGGGCTTGGGGCACACCGGGGAGCTGTTTTTT.

The table lists this clonotype with a few counts. One junction end does not reproduce the germline sequence, and a read error may be involved. V gene TRBV25-1 combines with J gene TRBJ2-7, with TRBD2 matching over 11 bases. The CDR3 is 13 residues long. Germline V gene lookup returns CDR1 MGHDK and CDR2 SYGVNS. The CDR3 DNA follows: TGTGCCAGCAGTAAACTAGCGGGGGCGGAGCGGTACTTC. It specifies CASSKLAGAERYF.

This clonotype was seen a handful of times. The CDR3 region has the DNA TGTGCCAGCAGCTTAATTGGGACGGATAAAGAGACCCAGTACTTC. This sequence encodes CASSLIGTDKETQYF. The genes are TRBV7-3 and TRBJ2-5, with D perhaps assigned TRBD1 or TRBD2 (5 bases each). The CDR3 runs to 15 residues. The V and J ends lost 1 base and 3 bases respectively, with 12 bases between them. CDR1 SGHTA and CDR2 FQGTGA come from the germline V gene.

This clonotype was counted only a few times. The chain uses TRBV7-9 and TRBJ1-1; D unresolved. CDR3 length: 13 amino acids. Germline V gene data show CDR1 as SEHNR and CDR2 as FQNEAQ (reference sequence). V was shortened by 5 bases and J by 4 bases, with 11 bases between the two germline ends. CDR3 sequence reads: CASSPETGTEAFF. The CDR3 DNA is TGTGCCAGCAGCCCCGAAACGGGCACTGAAGCTTTCTTT.